These 6 T cell receptor beta chains were sequenced from one sample in a study of cytomegalovirus exposure and HLA in healthy donors. The study ran its PCR with 60 Vbeta and 13 Jbeta primers. Libraries were prepared by immunoSEQ multiplex PCR; TCRdb keeps only in-frame clonotypes and omits some of them. The sample has 160,000 or so clones, over 70% seen once; the top ten hold 6.5% to 9%. The sequencing input was PBMCs. The receptors were gathered from a woman aged 40 to 50 in good health and CMV-seropositive.

The table lists this clone with a few counts. The chain carries TRBV21-1 and TRBJ1-1; TRBD1 reflects the table's D call only, with no check against the DNA. TRBV21-1 is marked as a pseudogene. The CDR3 runs 13 residues. The CDR3: CASTAGQYTEAFF. The CDR3, as DNA: TGTGCCAGCACCGCCGGACAGTACACTGAAGCTTTCTTT.

The rearrangement uses TRBV7-2 and TRBJ1-1; D gene ambiguous. This CDR3 contains 13 residues. V gave up 2 bases and J gave up 0 bases, with 4 bases separating them. The germline V gene encodes CDR1 SGHTA and CDR2 FQGNSA. CDR3 sequence: CASSLRLNTEAFF. The CDR3 DNA sequence: TGTGCCAGCAGCTTACGGTTGAACACTGAAGCTTTCTTT.

A single count supports this clone. The chain carries TRBV5-1 and TRBJ2-1, with a weak D call TRBD2 (6 bases). Germline CDR1 reads SGHRS; CDR2 reads YFSETQ. The V gene lost 0 bases and the J gene lost 4 bases, with 14 bases spanning the gap. The CDR3 runs to 16 residues. The CDR3, as DNA: TGCGCCAGCAGCTTGGCGTCCGGGGGAGCTTACAATGAGCAGTTCTTC. Translation: CASSLASGGAYNEQFF.

Of note for this clone: The junction departs from the called germline gene at one end, perhaps through a read error. The gene calls are TRBV4-2 and TRBJ2-2, with 7 bases aligning to TRBD2. Germline CDR1 reads LGHNA; CDR2 reads YNFKEQ. The CDR3 has 17 amino acids. The CDR3: CASSQVVWGGNAGELFF. For the CDR3, the DNA is TGTGCCAGCAGCCAAGTGGTGTGGGGGGGGAACGCCGGGGAGCTGTTTTTT.

J is TRBJ1-3 and V is TRBV2, with D possibly TRBD1 on 6 matching bases. V gave up 6 bases and J gave up 0 bases, with 12 bases separating them. The CDR3 consists of 15 residues. CDR1 SNHLY and CDR2 FYNNEI come from the germline V gene. CDR3 nucleotide sequence: TGTGCCAGCAGCCCCGCAGGGGTCTCTGGAAACACCATATATTTT. Protein: CASSPAGVSGNTIYF.

This chain uses TRBV30 with TRBJ1-1; 10 bases align to TRBD1. CDR1 is GTSNPN and CDR2 is SVGIG in the germline V gene (reference sequence). V lost 2 bases and J lost 10; bases outside the gene matches: 7. The CDR3 runs to 13 residues. The CDR3 region is CAWSPGQGISAFF. For the CDR3, the DNA is TGTGCCTGGAGTCCGGGACAGGGGATTTCAGCTTTCTTT.